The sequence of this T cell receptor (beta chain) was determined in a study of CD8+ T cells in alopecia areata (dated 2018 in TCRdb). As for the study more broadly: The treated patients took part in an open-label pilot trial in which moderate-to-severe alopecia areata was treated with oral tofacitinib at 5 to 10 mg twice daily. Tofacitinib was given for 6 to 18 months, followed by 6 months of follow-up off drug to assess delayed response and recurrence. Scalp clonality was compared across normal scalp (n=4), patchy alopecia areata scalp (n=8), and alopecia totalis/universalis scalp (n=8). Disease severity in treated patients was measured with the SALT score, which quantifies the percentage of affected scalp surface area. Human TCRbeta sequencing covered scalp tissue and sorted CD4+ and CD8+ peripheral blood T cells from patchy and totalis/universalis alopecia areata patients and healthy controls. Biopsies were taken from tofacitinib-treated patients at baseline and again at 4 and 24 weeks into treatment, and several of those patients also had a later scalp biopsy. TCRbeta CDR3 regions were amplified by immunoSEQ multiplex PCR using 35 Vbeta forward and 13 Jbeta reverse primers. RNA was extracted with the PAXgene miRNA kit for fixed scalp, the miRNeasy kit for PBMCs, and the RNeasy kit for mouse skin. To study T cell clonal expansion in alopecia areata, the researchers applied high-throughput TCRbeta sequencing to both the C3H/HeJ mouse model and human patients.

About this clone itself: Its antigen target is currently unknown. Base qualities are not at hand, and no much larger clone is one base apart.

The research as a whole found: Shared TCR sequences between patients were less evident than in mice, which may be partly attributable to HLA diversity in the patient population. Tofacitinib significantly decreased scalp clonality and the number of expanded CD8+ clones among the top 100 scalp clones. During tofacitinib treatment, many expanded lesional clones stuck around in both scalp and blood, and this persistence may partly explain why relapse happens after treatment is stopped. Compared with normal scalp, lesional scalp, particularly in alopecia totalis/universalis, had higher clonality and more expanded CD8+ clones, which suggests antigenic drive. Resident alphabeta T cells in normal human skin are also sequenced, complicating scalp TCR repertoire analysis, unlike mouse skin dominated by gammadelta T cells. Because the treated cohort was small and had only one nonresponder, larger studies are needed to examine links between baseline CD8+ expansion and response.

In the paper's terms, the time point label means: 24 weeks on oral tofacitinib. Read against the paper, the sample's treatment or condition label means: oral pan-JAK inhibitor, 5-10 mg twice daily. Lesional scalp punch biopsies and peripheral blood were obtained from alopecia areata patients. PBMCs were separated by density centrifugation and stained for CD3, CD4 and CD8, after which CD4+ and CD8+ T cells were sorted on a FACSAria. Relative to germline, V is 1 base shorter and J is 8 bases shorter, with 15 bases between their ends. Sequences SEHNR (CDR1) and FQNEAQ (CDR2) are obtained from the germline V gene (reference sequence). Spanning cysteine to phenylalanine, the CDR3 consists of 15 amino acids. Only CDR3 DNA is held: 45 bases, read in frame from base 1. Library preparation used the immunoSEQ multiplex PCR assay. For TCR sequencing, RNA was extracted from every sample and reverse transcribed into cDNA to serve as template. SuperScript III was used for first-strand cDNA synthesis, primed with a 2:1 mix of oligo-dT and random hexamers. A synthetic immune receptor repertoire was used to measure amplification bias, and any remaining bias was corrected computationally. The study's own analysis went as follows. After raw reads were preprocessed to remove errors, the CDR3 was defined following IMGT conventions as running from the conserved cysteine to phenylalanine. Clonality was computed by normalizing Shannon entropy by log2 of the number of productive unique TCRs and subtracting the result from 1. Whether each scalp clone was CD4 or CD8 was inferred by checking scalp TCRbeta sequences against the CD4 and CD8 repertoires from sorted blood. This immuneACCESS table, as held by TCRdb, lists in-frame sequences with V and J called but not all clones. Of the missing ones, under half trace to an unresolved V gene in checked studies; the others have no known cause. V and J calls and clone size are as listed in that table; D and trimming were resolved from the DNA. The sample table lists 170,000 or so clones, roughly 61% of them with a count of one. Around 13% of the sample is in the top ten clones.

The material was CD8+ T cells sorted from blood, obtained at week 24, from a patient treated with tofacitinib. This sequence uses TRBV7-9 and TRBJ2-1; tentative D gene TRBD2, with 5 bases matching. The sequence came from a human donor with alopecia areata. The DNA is TGTGCCAGCAGCTTAGGGGGTCCCCCGAGGGATGAGCAGTTCTTC. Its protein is CASSLGGPPRDEQFF.